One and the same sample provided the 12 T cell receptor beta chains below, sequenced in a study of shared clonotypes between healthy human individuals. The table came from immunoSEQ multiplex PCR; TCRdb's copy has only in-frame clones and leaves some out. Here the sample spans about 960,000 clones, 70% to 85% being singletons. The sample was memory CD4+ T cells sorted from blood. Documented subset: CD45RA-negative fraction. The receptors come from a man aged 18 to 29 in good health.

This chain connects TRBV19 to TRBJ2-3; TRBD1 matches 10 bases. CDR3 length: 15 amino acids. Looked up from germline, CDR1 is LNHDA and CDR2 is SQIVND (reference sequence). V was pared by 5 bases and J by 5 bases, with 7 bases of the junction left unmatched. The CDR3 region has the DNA TGTGCCAGTAGTCTCCGACAGGGGGCGGGAGATACGCAGTATTTT. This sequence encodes CASSLRQGAGDTQYF.

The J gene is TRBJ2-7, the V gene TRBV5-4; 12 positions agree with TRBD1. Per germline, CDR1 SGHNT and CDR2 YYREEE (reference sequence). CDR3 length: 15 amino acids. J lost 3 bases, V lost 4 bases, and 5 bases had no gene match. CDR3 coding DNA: TGTGCCAGCAGCCTGGGACAGGGGGCAATCTACGAGCAGTACTTC. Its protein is CASSLGQGAIYEQYF.

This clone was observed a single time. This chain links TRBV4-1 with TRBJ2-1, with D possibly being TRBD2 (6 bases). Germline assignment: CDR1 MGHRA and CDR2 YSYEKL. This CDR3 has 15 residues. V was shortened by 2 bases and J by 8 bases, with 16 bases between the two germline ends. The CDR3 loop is CASSQMGLRVDEQFF. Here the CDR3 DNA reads TGCGCCAGCAGCCAAATGGGACTTCGGGTGGATGAGCAGTTCTTC.

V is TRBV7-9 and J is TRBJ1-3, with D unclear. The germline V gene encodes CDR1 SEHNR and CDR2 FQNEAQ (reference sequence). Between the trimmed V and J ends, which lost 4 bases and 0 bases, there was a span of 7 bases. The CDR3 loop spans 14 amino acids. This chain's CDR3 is CASSSQLSGNTIYF. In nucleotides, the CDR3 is TGTGCCAGCAGCTCGCAACTCTCTGGAAACACCATATATTTT. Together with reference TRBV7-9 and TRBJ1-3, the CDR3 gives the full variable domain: DTGVSQNPRHKITKRGQNVTFRCDPISEHNRLYWYRQTLGQGPEFLTYFQNEAQLEKSRLLSDRFSAERPKGSFSTLEIQRTEQGDSAMYLCASSSQLSGNTIYFGEGSWLTVV.

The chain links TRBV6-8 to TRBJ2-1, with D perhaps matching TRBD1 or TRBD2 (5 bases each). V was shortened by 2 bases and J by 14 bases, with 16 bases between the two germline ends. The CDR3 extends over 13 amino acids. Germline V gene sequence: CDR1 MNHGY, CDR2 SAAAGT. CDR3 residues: CASSYRTQTMKFF. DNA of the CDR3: TGTGCCAGCAGTTACCGGACACAGACTATGAAGTTCTTC.

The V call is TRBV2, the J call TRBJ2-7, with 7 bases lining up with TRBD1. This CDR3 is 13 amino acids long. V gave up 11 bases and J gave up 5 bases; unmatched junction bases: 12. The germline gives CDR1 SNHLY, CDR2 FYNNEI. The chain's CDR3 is CAASDRYMDEQYF. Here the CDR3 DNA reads TGTGCCGCATCGGACAGGTACATGGACGAGCAGTACTTC.

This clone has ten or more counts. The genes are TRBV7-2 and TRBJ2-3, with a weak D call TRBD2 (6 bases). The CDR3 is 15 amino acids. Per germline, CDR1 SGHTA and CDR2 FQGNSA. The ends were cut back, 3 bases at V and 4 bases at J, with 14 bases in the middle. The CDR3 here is CASSFFTSPPDTQYF. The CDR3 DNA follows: TGTGCCAGCAGCTTTTTTACTAGCCCCCCAGATACGCAGTATTTT. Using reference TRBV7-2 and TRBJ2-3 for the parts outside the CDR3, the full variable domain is GAGVSQSPSNKVTEKGKDVELRCDPISGHTALYWYRQSLGQGLEFLIYFQGNSAPDKSGLPSDRFSAERTGGSVSTLTIQRTQQEDSAVYLCASSFFTSPPDTQYFGPGTRLTVL.

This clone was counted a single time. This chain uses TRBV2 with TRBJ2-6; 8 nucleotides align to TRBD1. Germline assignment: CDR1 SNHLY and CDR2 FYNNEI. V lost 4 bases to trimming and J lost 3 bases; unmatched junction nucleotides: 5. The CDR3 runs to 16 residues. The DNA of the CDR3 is TGTGCCAGCAGTGTGTCAGGGGGCAGTGGGGCCAACGTCCTGACTTTC. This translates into CASSVSGGSGANVLTF.

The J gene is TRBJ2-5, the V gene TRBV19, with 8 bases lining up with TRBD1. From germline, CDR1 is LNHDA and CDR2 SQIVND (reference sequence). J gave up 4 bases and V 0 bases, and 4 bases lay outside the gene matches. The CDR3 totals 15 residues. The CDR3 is CASSIEHRGTETQYF. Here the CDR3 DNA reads TGTGCCAGTAGTATAGAACACAGGGGGACAGAGACCCAGTACTTC.

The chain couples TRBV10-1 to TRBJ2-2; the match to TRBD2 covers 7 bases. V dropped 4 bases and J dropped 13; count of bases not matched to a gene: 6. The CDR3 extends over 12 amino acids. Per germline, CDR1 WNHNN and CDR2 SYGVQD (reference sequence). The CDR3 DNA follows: TGCGCCAGCAGTGTTTACGGCGGGAGGCTGTTTTTT. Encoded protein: CASSVYGGRLFF.

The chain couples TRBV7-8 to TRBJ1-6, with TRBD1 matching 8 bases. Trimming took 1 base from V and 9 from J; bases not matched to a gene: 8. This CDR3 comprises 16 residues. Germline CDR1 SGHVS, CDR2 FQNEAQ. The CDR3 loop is CASSLGSAQGVSPLHF. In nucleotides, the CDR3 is TGTGCCAGCAGCTTAGGATCGGCACAGGGGGTTTCACCCCTCCACTTT.

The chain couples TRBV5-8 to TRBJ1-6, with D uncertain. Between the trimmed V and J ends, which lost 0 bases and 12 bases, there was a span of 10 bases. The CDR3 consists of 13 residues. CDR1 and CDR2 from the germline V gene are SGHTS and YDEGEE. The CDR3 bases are TGTGCCAGCAGCTTGGTACGGGGTGTACCCCTCCACTTT. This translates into CASSLVRGVPLHF.